This T cell receptor (beta chain) was obtained from a study of blood T cell repertoires in COVID-19. The wider study: Acute and convalescent COVID-19 samples came from the United States, Italy and Spain.

The CDR3 length is 15 residues. The germline CDR1 and CDR2 sequences are LGHDT and YNNKEL (reference sequence). The V end was cut by 1 base, the J end by 4 bases, with 13 bases between. Authors' analysis steps: Estimated nucleated cell counts came from reference gene primer amplification. The method was immunoSEQ multiplex PCR; TCRdb's version includes in-frame clones alone and lacks a portion of them. That table is the source of V, J and clone size, and D and trimming were worked out from the DNA. The repertoire holds about 60,000 clones, with roughly 86% as singletons. The sequenced material came from peripheral blood. The chain joins TRBV3-1 (or the pseudogene TRBV3-2) to TRBJ1-2; no firm D call. The TCR comes from a woman of 80 years or more with acute or convalescent COVID-19. This CDR3 is CASSQASGFTYGYTF. CDR3 bases: TGTGCCAGCAGCCAAGCTTCGGGGTTTACCTATGGCTACACCTTC.